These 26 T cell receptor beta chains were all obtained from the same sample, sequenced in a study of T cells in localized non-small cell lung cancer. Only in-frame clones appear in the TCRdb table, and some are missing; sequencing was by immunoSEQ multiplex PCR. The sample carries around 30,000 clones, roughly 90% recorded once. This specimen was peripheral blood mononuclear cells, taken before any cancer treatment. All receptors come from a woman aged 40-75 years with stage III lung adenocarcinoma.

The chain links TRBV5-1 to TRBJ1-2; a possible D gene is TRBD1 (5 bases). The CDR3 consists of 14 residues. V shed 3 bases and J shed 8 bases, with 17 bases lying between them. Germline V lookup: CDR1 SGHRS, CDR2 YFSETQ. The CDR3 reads CASSSGVAEGGYTF. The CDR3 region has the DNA TGCGCCAGCAGCTCGGGGGTGGCTGAGGGCGGCTACACCTTC.

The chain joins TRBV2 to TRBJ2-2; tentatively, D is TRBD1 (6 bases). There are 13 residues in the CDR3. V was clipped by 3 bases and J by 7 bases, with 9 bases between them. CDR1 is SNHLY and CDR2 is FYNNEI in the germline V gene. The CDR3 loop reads CASSDRGRGELFF. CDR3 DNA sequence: TGTGCCAGCAGTGACAGGGGACGCGGGGAGCTGTTTTTT.

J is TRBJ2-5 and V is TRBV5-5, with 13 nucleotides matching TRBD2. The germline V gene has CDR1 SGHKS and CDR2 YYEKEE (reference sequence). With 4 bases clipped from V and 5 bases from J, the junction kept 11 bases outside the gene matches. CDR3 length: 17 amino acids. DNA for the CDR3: TGTGCCAGCAGCCCGGGACTAGCGGGATCTACGGGGGAGACCCAGTACTTC. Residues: CASSPGLAGSTGETQYF.

Here the CDR3 DNA reads TGTGCCACCAGCAGAGATCCGAACACTGAAGCTTTCTTT. Protein: CATSRDPNTEAFF. This chain uses TRBV15 with TRBJ1-1; D gene ambiguous. The V end was cut by 0 bases, the J end by 1 base, with 3 bases between. This CDR3 is 13 amino acids long. Germline assignment: CDR1 LNHNV and CDR2 YYDKDF (reference sequence).

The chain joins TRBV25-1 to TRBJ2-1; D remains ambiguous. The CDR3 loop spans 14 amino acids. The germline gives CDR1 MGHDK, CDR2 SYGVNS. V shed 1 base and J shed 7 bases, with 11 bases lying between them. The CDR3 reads CASSELGPRNEQFF. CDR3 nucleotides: TGTGCCAGCAGTGAATTAGGGCCCAGGAATGAGCAGTTCTTC.

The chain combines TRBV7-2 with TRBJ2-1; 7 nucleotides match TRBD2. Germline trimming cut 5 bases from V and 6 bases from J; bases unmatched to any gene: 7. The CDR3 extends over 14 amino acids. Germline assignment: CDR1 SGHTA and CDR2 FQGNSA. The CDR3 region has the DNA TGTGCCAGCAGCCCGCGGACTAGAACCAATGAGCAGTTCTTC. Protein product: CASSPRTRTNEQFF.

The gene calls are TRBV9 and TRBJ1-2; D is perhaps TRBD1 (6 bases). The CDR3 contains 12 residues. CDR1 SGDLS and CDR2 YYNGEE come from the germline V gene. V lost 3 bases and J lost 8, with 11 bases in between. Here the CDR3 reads CASSGTAWGYTF. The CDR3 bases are TGTGCCAGCAGCGGGACAGCTTGGGGCTACACCTTC.

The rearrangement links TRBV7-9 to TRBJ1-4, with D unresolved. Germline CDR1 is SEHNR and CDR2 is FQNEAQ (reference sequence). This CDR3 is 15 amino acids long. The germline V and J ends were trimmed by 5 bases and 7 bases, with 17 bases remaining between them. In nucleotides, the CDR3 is TGTGCCAGCAGCCAAGACGAGGCTCGGGGTGAAAAACTGTTTTTT. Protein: CASSQDEARGEKLFF.

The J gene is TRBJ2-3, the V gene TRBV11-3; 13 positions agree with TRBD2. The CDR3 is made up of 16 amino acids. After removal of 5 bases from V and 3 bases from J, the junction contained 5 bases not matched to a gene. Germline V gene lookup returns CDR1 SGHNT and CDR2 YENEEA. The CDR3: CASSLGLAGVTDTQYF. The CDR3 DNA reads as TGTGCCAGCAGCCTAGGACTAGCGGGGGTAACAGATACGCAGTATTTT.

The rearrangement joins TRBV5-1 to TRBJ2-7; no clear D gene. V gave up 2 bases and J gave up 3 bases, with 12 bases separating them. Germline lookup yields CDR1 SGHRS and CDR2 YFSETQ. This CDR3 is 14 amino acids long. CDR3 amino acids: CASSFFHMDYEQYF. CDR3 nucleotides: TGCGCCAGCAGCTTTTTTCATATGGACTACGAGCAGTACTTC.

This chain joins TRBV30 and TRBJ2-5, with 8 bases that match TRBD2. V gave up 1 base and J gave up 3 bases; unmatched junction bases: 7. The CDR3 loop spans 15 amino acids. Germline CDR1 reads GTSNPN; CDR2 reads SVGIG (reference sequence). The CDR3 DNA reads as TGTGCCTGGAGTGCGACGGGGGGGTTAGAAGAGACCCAGTACTTC. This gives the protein CAWSATGGLEETQYF.

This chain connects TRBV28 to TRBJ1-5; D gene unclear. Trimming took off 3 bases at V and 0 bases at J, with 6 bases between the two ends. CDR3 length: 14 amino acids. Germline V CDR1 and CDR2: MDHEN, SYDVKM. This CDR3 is CASSFRSSNQPQHF. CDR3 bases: TGTGCCAGCAGTTTTAGGAGTAGCAATCAGCCCCAGCATTTT.

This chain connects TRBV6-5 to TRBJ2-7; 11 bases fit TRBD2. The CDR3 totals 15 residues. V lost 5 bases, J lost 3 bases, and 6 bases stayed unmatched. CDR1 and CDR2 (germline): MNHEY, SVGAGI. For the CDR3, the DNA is TGTGCCAGCAGTCGGGGGACTAGCGGATACTACGAGCAGTACTTC. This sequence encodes CASSRGTSGYYEQYF.

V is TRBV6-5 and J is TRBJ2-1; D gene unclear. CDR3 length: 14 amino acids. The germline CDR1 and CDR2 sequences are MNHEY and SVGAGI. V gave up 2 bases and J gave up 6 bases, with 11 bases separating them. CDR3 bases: TGTGCCAGCAGTTACGTGGGCCGTGGCAATGAGCAGTTCTTC. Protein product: CASSYVGRGNEQFF.

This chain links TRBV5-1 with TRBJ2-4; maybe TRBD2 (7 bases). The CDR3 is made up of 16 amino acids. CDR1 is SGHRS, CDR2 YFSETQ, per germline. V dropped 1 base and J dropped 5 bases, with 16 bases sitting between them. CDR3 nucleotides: TGCGCCAGCAGCTTGTTTGGGGGGGCAAACGAAAACATTCAGTACTTC. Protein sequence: CASSLFGGANENIQYF.

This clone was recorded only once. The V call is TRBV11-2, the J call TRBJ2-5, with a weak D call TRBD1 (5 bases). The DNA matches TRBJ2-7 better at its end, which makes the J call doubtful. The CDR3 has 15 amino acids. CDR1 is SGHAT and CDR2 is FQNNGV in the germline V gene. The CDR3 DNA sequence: TGTGCCAGCAGCTTAGGTAGGTTCAGGGATGCCGAGCAGTACTTC. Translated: CASSLGRFRDAEQYF.

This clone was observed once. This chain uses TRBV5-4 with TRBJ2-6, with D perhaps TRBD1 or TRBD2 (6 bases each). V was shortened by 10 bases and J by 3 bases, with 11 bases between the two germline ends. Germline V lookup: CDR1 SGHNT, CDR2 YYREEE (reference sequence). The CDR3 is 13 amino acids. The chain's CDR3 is CALGGLGANVLTF. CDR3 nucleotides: TGTGCCCTAGGGGGGCTTGGGGCCAACGTCCTGACTTTC.

Here the CDR3 DNA reads TGTGCCAGCAGCCTAATGGCGGGGTTGACCGGGGAGCTGTTTTTT. Protein: CASSLMAGLTGELFF. This chain connects TRBV4-2 to TRBJ2-2, with D tentatively TRBD2 (6 bases). CDR3 size: 15 residues. V was trimmed by 4 bases and J by 5 bases, leaving 14 bases between them. CDR1 and CDR2 from the germline V gene are LGHNA and YNFKEQ.

CDR3 nucleotides: TGTGCCAGCAGGGAGGGGAACTATAATTCACCCCTCCACTTT. This encodes CASREGNYNSPLHF. The chain recombines TRBV27 with TRBJ1-6, with D possibly being TRBD1 (5 bases). In germline, CDR1 is MNHEY, CDR2 SMNVEV (reference sequence). Trimming took off 6 bases at V and 3 bases at J, with 9 bases between the two ends. This CDR3 contains 14 residues.

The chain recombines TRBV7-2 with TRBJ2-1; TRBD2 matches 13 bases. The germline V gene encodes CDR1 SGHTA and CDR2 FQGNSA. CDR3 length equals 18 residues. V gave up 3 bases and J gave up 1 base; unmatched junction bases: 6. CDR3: CASSFRLAGGFSYNEQFF. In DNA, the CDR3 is TGTGCCAGCAGCTTCAGACTAGCGGGAGGTTTTTCCTACAATGAGCAGTTCTTC.

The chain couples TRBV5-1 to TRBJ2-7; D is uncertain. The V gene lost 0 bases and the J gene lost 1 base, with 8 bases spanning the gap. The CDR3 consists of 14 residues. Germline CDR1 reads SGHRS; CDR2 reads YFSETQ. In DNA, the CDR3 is TGCGCCAGCAGCTTGGATGGGGTATCCTACGAGCAGTACTTC. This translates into CASSLDGVSYEQYF.

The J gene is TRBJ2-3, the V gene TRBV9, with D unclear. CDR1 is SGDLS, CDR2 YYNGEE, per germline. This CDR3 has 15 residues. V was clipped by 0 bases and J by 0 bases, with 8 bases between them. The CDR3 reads CASSVVGTSTDTQYF. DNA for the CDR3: TGTGCCAGCAGCGTAGTGGGTACTAGCACAGATACGCAGTATTTT.

The CDR3 sequence is CASARQGGNQPQHF. The DNA of the CDR3 is TGTGCCAGCGCCAGACAGGGCGGCAATCAGCCCCAGCATTTT. The rearrangement joins TRBV6-1 to TRBJ1-5; 7 bases match TRBD1. The J segment lost 2 bases and the V segment lost 8 bases, leaving 6 bases of the junction unmatched. CDR1 is MNHNS and CDR2 is SASEGT in the germline V gene. The CDR3 has 14 residues.

DNA for the CDR3: TGTGCCAGCAGTGAAAGGAGAGAGGGGCCCTACGAGCAGTACTTC. It yields the protein CASSERREGPYEQYF. V gene TRBV6-1 combines with J gene TRBJ2-7; D may correspond to TRBD1 or TRBD2 (5 bases each). Per germline, CDR1 MNHNS and CDR2 SASEGT. Trimming stripped 2 bases from V and 2 bases from J, with 13 bases between. CDR3 length equals 15 residues.

The CDR3: CASSPLTSGQTNEQFF. The CDR3 nucleotides are TGTGCCAGCAGCCCCCTCACTAGCGGGCAGACTAATGAGCAGTTCTTC. The chain has TRBV7-8 and TRBJ2-1; 9 positions match TRBD2. V trimming: 5 bases; J trimming: 7 bases; junction bases outside the gene matches: 12. The CDR3 is made up of 16 amino acids. The germline CDR1 and CDR2 sequences are SGHVS and FQNEAQ.

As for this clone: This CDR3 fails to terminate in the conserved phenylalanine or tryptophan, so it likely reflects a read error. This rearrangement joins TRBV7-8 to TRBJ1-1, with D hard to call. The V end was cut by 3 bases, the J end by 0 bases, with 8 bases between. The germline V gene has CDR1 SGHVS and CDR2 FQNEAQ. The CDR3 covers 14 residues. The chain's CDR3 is CASSLGNLNTEAFL. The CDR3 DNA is TGTGCCAGCAGCTTGGGAAACCTGAACACTGAAGCTTTCCTT.